Described below is a single TCR beta chain sequence and its context. Sequencing was performed with immunoSEQ multiplex PCR; in TCRdb, only in-frame clones are kept and a portion is missing. The data hold about 5,800 clones, with roughly 91% observed a single time. This specimen belongs to a study of pediatric ulcerative colitis. The clonotype was recovered from a girl aged 10 to 17 who was a control in a study of pediatric ulcerative colitis. Sequencing was performed on blood.

The CDR3 loop reads CASSSHQFGEAFF. For the CDR3, the DNA is TGTGCCAGCAGTTCACACCAATTCGGTGAAGCTTTCTTT. The chain links TRBV28 to TRBJ1-1, with unresolved D. Trimming removed 4 bases from V and 7 bases from J, with 13 bases in between. The CDR3 contains 13 residues. Germline V gives CDR1 MDHEN, CDR2 SYDVKM.